A selection of T cell receptor beta chains follows, all from one sample in a study of shared clonotypes between healthy human individuals. Generated by immunoSEQ multiplex PCR, the TCRdb table keeps only in-frame clones and is missing some. The sample lists over 2 million clones, roughly 90% occurring once. Sequencing was done on a sample of naive CD4+ T cells from PBMCs. The receptors stem from a man younger than 30 in good health. Some clones in this sample may be carry-over from other donors' samples. The CDR3 runs from the conserved cysteine through the conserved F or W. Fields, in order: J gene, clone size, D gene, V gene, CDR3 protein, CDR3 DNA. The D gene is left open where the match is weak. Not all rows give a size; the values are once, few, many and, for expanded clones, a class.

TRBJ1-1 NA NA TRBV6-6 CASSYSGRKMNTEAFF TGTGCCAGCAGTTACTCGGGACGGAAGATGAACACTGAAGCTTTCTTT
TRBJ1-2 once NA TRBV28 CASSLRGASYGYTF TGTGCCAGCAGTTTACGGGGGGCCAGCTATGGCTACACCTTC
TRBJ2-2 NA NA TRBV9 CASSPRVGYTGELFF TGTGCCAGCAGCCCCCGGGTGGGATACACCGGGGAGCTGTTTTTT
TRBJ2-7 NA NA TRBV10-3 CASSYSPGYEQYF TGTGCCAGCAGTTACAGTCCAGGCTACGAGCAGTACTTC
TRBJ2-2 NA NA TRBV5-1 CASSFLTGNTGELFF TGCGCCAGCAGCTTCCTGACAGGGAACACCGGGGAGCTGTTTTTT
TRBJ2-3 NA NA TRBV9 CASTAHYEGDTQYF TGTGCCAGCACCGCGCACTATGAAGGAGATACGCAGTATTTT
TRBJ2-1 once TRBD1 TRBV11-3 CASSFQQGAGQNEQFF TGTGCCAGCAGCTTTCAACAGGGGGCGGGTCAGAATGAGCAGTTCTTC
TRBJ2-2 NA NA TRBV5-1 CASSLGNAANTGELFF TGCGCCAGCAGCCTTGGTAATGCCGCGAACACCGGGGAGCTGTTTTTT
TRBJ2-3 NA TRBD1 TRBV6-1 CASSLRQGALNTQYF TGTGCCAGCAGCCTTAGACAGGGGGCGCTAAATACGCAGTATTTT
TRBJ2-3 NA NA TRBV5-4 CASSLRQPNTDTQYF TGTGCCAGCAGCTTGAGGCAGCCCAACACAGATACGCAGTATTTT
TRBJ2-1 NA TRBD2 TRBV6-5 CASRTSGFSYNEQFF TGTGCCAGCAGGACTAGCGGTTTCTCCTACAATGAGCAGTTCTTC
TRBJ1-5 NA NA TRBV19 CASRPNSNQPQHF TGTGCCAGTAGACCAAATAGCAATCAGCCCCAGCATTTT
TRBJ1-1 few NA TRBV10-2 CASSEYGNTEAFF TGCGCCAGCAGTGAGTACGGGAACACTGAAGCTTTCTTT
TRBJ2-4 NA NA TRBV5-1 CASSSVQENIQYF TGCGCCAGCAGCTCAGTTCAAGAAAACATTCAGTACTTC
TRBJ2-1 NA TRBD2 TRBV6-5 CASSAPGAGGNEQFF TGTGCCAGCAGTGCCCCGGGGGCGGGAGGGAATGAGCAGTTCTTC
TRBJ2-1 NA TRBD1 TRBV29-1 CSVGQDRYNEQFF TGCAGCGTCGGACAGGACCGCTACAATGAGCAGTTCTTC
TRBJ2-1 once NA TRBV5-1 CASSTTNSYNEQFF TGCGCCAGCAGCACCACGAACTCCTACAATGAGCAGTTCTTC
TRBJ2-4 NA TRBD1 TRBV5-1 CASSQDRLGSKNIQYF TGCGCCAGCAGCCAGGACAGGCTCGGGTCTAAAAACATTCAGTACTTC
TRBJ2-1 NA TRBD1 TRBV7-7 CASSRDRGSYNEQFF TGTGCCAGCAGCAGAGACAGGGGGTCCTACAATGAGCAGTTCTTC
TRBJ2-7 NA TRBD1 TRBV28 CASSSQGTASYEQYF TGTGCCAGCAGTTCCCAGGGGACAGCCTCCTACGAGCAGTACTTC
TRBJ2-3 NA TRBD2 TRBV5-1 CASSPSTAGAQYF TGCGCCAGCAGCCCCTCAACGGCGGGGGCGCAGTATTTT
TRBJ2-1 once NA TRBV7-6 CASSLAARSSYNEQFF TGTGCCAGCAGCTTAGCCGCGCGCAGCTCCTACAATGAGCAGTTCTTC
TRBJ2-1 NA NA TRBV7-2 CASSLDSLNEQFF TGTGCCAGCAGCCTGGACAGTCTAAATGAGCAGTTCTTC
TRBJ2-3 NA TRBD1 TRBV11-1 CASSSNGQDGDTQYF TGTGCCAGCAGCTCAAACGGACAGGACGGAGATACGCAGTATTTT
TRBJ1-5 once NA TRBV28 CASSPREDMPQHF TGTGCCAGCAGTCCCAGGGAAGACATGCCCCAGCATTTT
TRBJ2-2 few NA TRBV5-4 CASHPPGTTGELFF TGTGCCAGCCATCCTCCGGGTACTACCGGGGAGCTGTTTTTT
TRBJ2-2 NA NA TRBV9 CASSVEAGNTGELFF TGTGCCAGCAGCGTAGAGGCAGGAAACACCGGGGAGCTGTTTTTT
TRBJ1-1 NA NA TRBV6-5 CASRTQGGLSTEAFF TGTGCCAGCAGAACACAGGGAGGGTTGAGCACTGAAGCTTTCTTT
TRBJ1-1 once NA TRBV6-5 CASSYSRAVNTEAFF TGTGCCAGCAGTTACTCGCGGGCGGTGAACACTGAAGCTTTCTTT
TRBJ2-1 once NA TRBV2 CASSESTISYNEQFF TGTGCCAGCAGTGAATCGACAATCTCCTACAATGAGCAGTTCTTC
TRBJ1-3 NA NA TRBV5-5 CASSFGDSGNTIYF TGTGCCAGCAGCTTCGGGGACTCTGGAAACACCATATATTTT
TRBJ2-7 NA NA TRBV11-2 CASTRGERGPYEQYF TGTGCCAGCACGAGGGGGGAGAGGGGGCCCTACGAGCAGTACTTC
TRBJ2-2 NA TRBD2 TRBV7-8 CASSFTQPNSGIKTGELFF TGTGCCAGCAGCTTTACCCAACCGAATAGCGGGATAAAGACCGGGGAGCTGTTTTTT
TRBJ2-3 NA NA TRBV7-9 CASSLRGADTQYF TGTGCCAGCAGCCTCAGGGGAGCAGATACGCAGTATTTT
TRBJ1-1 NA NA TRBV5-4 CASSRWGGWTEAFF TGTGCCAGCAGTCGTTGGGGTGGATGGACTGAAGCTTTCTTT
TRBJ1-5 NA TRBD1 TRBV28 CASSLGTGDQPQHF TGTGCCAGCAGTTTGGGGACAGGGGATCAGCCCCAGCATTTT
TRBJ1-4 NA NA TRBV14 CASSVLSGVEEKLFF TGTGCCAGCAGCGTCTTATCGGGAGTAGAAGAAAAACTGTTTTTT
TRBJ2-3 NA NA TRBV9 CASSVLGGLLSTDTQYF TGTGCCAGCAGCGTCTTGGGCGGGCTCCTTAGCACAGATACGCAGTATTTT
TRBJ1-1 NA NA TRBV28 CASSSLQGVRNTEAFF TGTGCCAGCAGTTCACTACAGGGCGTCAGGAACACTGAAGCTTTCTTT